This T cell receptor beta chain was retrieved from a study of CD8+ T cells in alopecia areata. Study-level background: Each day, treated patients took oral tofacitinib twice, at 5 to 10 mg per dose.

Extracted from the samples, RNA was reverse transcribed into cDNA to serve as the sequencing template. Here immunoSEQ multiplex PCR was the method, and the copy in TCRdb shows in-frame clones only, minus some. The table lists hundreds of thousands of clones, around two thirds of them singletons. Germline assignment: CDR1 LGHNA and CDR2 YSLEER. This CDR3 contains 15 residues. The V gene end was trimmed by 1 base and the J gene end by 2 bases; junction bases not matched to a gene: 5. This specimen consisted of CD4+ T cells sorted from blood, obtained at week 0. This rearrangement joins TRBV4-3 to TRBJ2-7; 7 bases map to TRBD1. This receptor was identified in a human donor with alopecia areata. The CDR3 DNA follows: TGCGCCAGCAGCCAAGGGCAGGGGGTTACCTACGAGCAGTACTTC. Amino acids: CASSQGQGVTYEQYF.